This TCR beta chain was obtained from a study of beta chain features in type 1 diabetes. Germline CDR1 is SGHKS and CDR2 is YYEKEE (reference sequence). The junction had 7 bases not matched to a gene; V was cut back by 6 bases and J by 2 bases. This CDR3 comprises 14 residues. For this clone: Its matching antigen is unknown.

Whole-study results and caveats: Significant though moderate, a shortening of TCRB CDR3s appeared in all four CD4+ subsets of Type 1 diabetes patients.

Expressed TCRB transcripts got sequenced, as all isolated RNA was reverse transcribed. Sequenced by immunoSEQ multiplex PCR; TCRdb stores in-frame clones only, minus some. Counted here are 300,000 to 350,000 clones, 7% to 10% occurring once; the ten biggest clones make up around 1%. V and J are TRBV5-5 and TRBJ2-5, with TRBD1 matching over 7 bases. The sequenced sample was central memory CD4+ T cells from blood. The TCR comes from a man aged 25-45 years with type 1 diabetes. Here the CDR3 DNA reads TGTGCCAGCATTATACAGGGGCGTCAAGAGACCCAGTACTTC. It specifies CASIIQGRQETQYF. Filled out from reference TRBV5-5 and TRBJ2-5, the complete variable domain reads DAGVTQSPTHLIKTRGQQVTLRCSPISGHKSVSWYQQVLGQGPQFIFQYYEKEERGRGNFPDRFSARQFPNYSSELNVNALLLGDSALYLCASIIQGRQETQYFGPGTRLLVL.